This TCR beta chain emerged from a study of response to subunit inactivated influenza vaccine. Germline V lookup: CDR1 SSHAT, CDR2 FNYEAQ (reference sequence). The CDR3 totals 16 residues. Remarks on this clonotype: An end of the junction does not agree with germline; a read error may underlie this.

One entry per CDR3 protein results from TCRdb running MiXCR on the RT-PCR reads. The data show 170,000 or so distinct CDR3 sequences, around 11% seen once. The material sequenced was CD8+ T cells sorted from PBMCs, taken around 25 months after vaccination. This chain joins TRBV7-7 and TRBJ2-3, with D hard to call. The TCR originated in a man aged 50 to 69 who received an inactivated influenza vaccine. Here the CDR3 DNA reads TGTGCTAGCAGCTTAGCTTATGCCCCCCCCTCAGATACGCAGTATTTT. Its translation: CASSLAYAPPSDTQYF.